The entry below describes one T cell receptor (beta chain). Its cognate antigen has yet to be identified. Base qualities are not at hand, and no much larger clone is one base apart. In the prospective study, participants were roughly 18 to 100 years old, resided in under 30 geographic areas of the United States, and were enrolled through a virtual design. Cohort assignment in the prospective study relied on participant-reported clinical history from a screening survey and a study questionnaire. In the prospective study, mobile phlebotomists collected whole blood, serum and a nasopharyngeal or oropharyngeal swab from each participant. Participants in the prospective study had the option to provide additional blood draws and questionnaires over a roughly two-month period. Before DNA extraction, blood samples from the prospective study were shipped at room temperature or frozen. The data belong to a study of blood T cell repertoires in COVID-19 (TCRdb year 2020). Background on the whole study: The collaborator samples originated in the United States, Italy and Spain and spanned the acute and convalescent phases of COVID-19. The sample metadata nearly always contained a de-identified subject ID, COVID-19 status, age in years and sex. Where available, HLA class I and class II types were obtained from metadata supplied by the sample provider rather than from assay-based typing. The samples were drawn from the first 160 participants of the ongoing ImmuneRACE study and from 1,254 subjects provided by 6 global collaborators. The dataset comprised deeply sampled blood TCRbeta repertoires from subjects exposed to, actively infected with, or recovered from COVID-19. The material from the prospective study consisted of cDNA or gDNA derived from T cells, B-cell-depleted T cells, or PBMCs. The repertoires were released in a freely available public database meant as a resource for research on the immune response to SARS-CoV-2.

Study-wide findings and limitations: Clinical and demographic metadata were provided uncurated, with the amount varying by source and participant.

The immunoSEQ Assay, a bias-controlled multiplex PCR, was used to amplify TCRbeta CDR3 regions from genomic DNA. The published analysis was carried out like this. Within the assay, amplification of reference gene primers was used to estimate how many nucleated cells each sample contained. To quantify the absolute abundance of each unique TCRbeta CDR3 rearrangement, sequence reads were collapsed and filtered. For each sample, productive Simpson clonality was calculated as the square root of Simpson's diversity index across productive rearrangements. Not all clones reach the TCRdb copy of this immuneACCESS table, which keeps in-frame sequences only. Checked studies attribute under half of the gap to unresolved V genes and leave the rest unexplained. V and J calls and clone size are copied from that table; D and trimming were computed from the DNA. For this sample the table gives hundreds of thousands of clones, of which around 81% were detected only once. Approximately 4.3% of the sample goes to the ten largest clones.

The CDR3 runs 16 amino acids, cysteine and phenylalanine included. CDR3 DNA is the only sequence kept; it has 48 bases, read in frame from the first base. Compared with germline, V lacks 7 bases and J lacks 6 bases; bases without a gene match: 13. Recombination joined TRBV5-3 with TRBJ2-2, and TRBD2 matches 9 of the central bases. TRBV5-3 is an open reading frame, and its role is uncertain. Sequenced material: PBMCs or T cells enriched from blood (not recorded which). The TCR was taken from a man under 40 with acute COVID-19. In nucleotides, the sequence is TGTGCCAGACGCCCGGGGGCGGGGGGGCATTCCGGGGAGCTGTTTTTT. Its protein product is CARRPGAGGHSGELFF.